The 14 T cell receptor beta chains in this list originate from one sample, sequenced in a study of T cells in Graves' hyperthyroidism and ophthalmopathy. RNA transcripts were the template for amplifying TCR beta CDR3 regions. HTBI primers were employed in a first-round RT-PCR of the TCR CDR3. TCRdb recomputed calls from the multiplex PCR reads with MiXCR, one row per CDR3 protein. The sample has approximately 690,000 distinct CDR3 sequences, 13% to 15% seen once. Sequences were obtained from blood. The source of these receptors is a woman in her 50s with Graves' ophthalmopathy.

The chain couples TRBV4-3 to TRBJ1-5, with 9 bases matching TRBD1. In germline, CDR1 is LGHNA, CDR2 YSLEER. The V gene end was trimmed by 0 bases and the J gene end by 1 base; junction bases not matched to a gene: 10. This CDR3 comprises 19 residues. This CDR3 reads CASSQDGGQGMKSNQPQHF. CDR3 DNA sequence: TGCGCCAGCAGCCAAGACGGAGGACAGGGGATGAAGAGCAATCAGCCCCAGCATTTT.

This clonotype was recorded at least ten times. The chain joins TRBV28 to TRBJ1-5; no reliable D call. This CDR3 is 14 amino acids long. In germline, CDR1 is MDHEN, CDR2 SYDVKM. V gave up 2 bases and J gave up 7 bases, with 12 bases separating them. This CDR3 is CASSLDSGWQPQHF. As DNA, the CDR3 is TGTGCCAGCAGTTTAGATTCGGGGTGGCAGCCCCAGCATTTT.

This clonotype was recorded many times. The DNA of the CDR3 is TGCAGCGTTGAAGACCCTGACAGGAGCTCCTACGAGCAGTACTTC. Translated: CSVEDPDRSSYEQYF. This chain uses TRBV29-1 with TRBJ2-7, with D perhaps matching TRBD1 (6 bases). The CDR3 covers 15 residues. Germline CDR1 is SQVTM and CDR2 is ANQGSEA. Trimming stripped 0 bases from V and 0 bases from J, with 12 bases between.

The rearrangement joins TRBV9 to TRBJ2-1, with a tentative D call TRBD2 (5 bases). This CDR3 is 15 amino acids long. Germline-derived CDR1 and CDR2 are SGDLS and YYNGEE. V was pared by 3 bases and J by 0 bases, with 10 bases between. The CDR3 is CASSAREGSYNEQFF. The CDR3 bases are TGTGCCAGCAGCGCCCGAGAGGGCTCCTACAATGAGCAGTTCTTC.

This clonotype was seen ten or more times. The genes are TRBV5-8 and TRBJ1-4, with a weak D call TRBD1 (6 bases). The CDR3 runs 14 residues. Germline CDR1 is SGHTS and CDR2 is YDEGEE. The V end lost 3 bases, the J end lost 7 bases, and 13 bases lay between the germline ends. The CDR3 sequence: CASSSQGWTEKLFF. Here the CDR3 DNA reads TGTGCCAGCAGCTCACAGGGTTGGACTGAAAAACTGTTTTTT. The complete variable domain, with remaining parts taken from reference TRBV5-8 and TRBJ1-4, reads EAGVTQSPTHLIKTRGQQATLRCSPISGHTSVYWYQQALGLGLQFLLWYDEGEERNRGNFPPRFSGRQFPNYSSELNVNALELEDSALYLCASSSQGWTEKLFFGSGTQLSVL.

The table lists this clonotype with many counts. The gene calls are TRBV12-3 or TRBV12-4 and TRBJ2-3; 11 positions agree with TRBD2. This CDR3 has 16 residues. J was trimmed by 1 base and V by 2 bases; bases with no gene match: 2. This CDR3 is CASSLWTSGRTDTQYF. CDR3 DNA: TGTGCCAGCAGTTTATGGACTAGCGGGCGCACAGATACGCAGTATTTT.

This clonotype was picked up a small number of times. CDR3 DNA: TGTGCCAGCAGTTACAATCCAGGGGGCCCGATCATTGACTCAACTAATGAAAAACTGTTTTTT. This codes for CASSYNPGGPIIDSTNEKLFF. The chain recombines TRBV6-5 with TRBJ1-4; 8 nucleotides line up with TRBD1. The germline gives CDR1 MNHEY, CDR2 SVGAGI. V was pared by 2 bases and J by 0 bases, with 17 bases of the junction left unmatched. This CDR3 region has 21 residues.

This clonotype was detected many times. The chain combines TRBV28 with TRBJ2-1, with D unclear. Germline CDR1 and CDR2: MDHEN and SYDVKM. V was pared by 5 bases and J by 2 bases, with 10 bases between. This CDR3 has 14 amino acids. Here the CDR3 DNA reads TGTGCCAGCAGTCGTGCGCAGACCTACAATGAGCAGTTCTTC. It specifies CASSRAQTYNEQFF.

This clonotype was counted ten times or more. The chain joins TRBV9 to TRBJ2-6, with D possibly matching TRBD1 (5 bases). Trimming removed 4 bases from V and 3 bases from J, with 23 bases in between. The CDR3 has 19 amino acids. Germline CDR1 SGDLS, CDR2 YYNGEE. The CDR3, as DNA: TGTGCCAGCAGCTCCCAAGGGGCTACGCGTTCGAGTGGGGCCAACGTCCTGACTTTC. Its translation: CASSSQGATRSSGANVLTF.

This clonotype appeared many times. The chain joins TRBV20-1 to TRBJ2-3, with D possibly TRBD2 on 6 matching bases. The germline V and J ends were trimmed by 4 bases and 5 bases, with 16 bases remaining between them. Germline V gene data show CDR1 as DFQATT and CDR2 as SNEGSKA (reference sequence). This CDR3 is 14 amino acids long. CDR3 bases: TGCAGTGCTACAAGCGGGTATGGAGGAGATACGCAGTATTTT. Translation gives CSATSGYGGDTQYF.

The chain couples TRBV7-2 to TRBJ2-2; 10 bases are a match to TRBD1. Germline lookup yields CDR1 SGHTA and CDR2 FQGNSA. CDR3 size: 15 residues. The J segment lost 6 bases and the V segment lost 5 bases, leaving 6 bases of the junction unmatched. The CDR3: CASSPWTGGAGELFF. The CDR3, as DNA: TGTGCCAGCAGCCCGTGGACAGGGGGGGCCGGGGAGCTGTTTTTT. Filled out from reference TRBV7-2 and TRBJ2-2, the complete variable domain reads GAGVSQSPSNKVTEKGKDVELRCDPISGHTALYWYRQSLGQGLEFLIYFQGNSAPDKSGLPSDRFSAERTGGSVSTLTIQRTQQEDSAVYLCASSPWTGGAGELFFGEGSRLTVL.

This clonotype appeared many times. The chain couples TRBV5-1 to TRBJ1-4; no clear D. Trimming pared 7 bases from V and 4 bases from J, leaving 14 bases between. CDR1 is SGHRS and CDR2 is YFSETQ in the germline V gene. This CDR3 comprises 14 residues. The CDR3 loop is CASGQDGYNEKLFF. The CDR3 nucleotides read TGCGCCAGCGGCCAGGACGGATATAATGAAAAACTGTTTTTT.

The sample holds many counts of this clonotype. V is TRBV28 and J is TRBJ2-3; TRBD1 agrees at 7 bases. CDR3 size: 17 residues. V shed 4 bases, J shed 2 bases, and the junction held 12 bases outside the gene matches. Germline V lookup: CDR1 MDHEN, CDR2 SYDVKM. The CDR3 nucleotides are TGTGCCAGCAGTTCTCGTAAAAAGGGACAGAACACAGATACGCAGTATTTT. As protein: CASSSRKKGQNTDTQYF.

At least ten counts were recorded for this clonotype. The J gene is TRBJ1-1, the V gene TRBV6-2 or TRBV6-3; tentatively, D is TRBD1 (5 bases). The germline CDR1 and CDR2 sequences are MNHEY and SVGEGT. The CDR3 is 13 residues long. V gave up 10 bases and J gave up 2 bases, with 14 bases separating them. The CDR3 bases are TGTGCCACCTCCAGGGAGACAAACACTGAAGCTTTCTTT. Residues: CATSRETNTEAFF.